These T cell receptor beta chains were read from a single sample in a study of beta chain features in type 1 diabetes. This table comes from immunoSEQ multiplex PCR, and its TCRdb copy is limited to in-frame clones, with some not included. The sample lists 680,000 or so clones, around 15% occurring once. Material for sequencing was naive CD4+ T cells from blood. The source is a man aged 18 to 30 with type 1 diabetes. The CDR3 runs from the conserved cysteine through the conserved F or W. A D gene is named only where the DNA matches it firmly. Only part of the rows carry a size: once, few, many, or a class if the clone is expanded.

CDR3 protein: CASSLAGLNSPLHF
CDR3 DNA: TGTGCCAGCAGTTTAGCAGGGCTAAATTCACCCCTCCACTTT
clone size: .
CDR3 length: 14
J gene: TRBJ1-6
V gene: TRBV28
D gene: .

CDR3 protein: CASSPPRGYSGANVLTF
CDR3 DNA: TGTGCCAGCAGTCCCCCGCGCGGGTACTCTGGGGCCAACGTCCTGACTTTC
clone size: .
CDR3 length: 17
J gene: TRBJ2-6
V gene: TRBV27
D gene: .

CDR3 protein: CASSQEEGYSYEQYF
CDR3 DNA: TGCGCCAGCAGCCAAGAGGAGGGATATTCCTACGAGCAGTACTTC
clone size: few
CDR3 length: 15
J gene: TRBJ2-7
V gene: TRBV4-1
D gene: .

CDR3 protein: CAGWTGGTDTQYF
CDR3 DNA: TGTGCCGGATGGACAGGGGGCACAGATACGCAGTATTTT
clone size: few
CDR3 length: 13
J gene: TRBJ2-3
V gene: TRBV2
D gene: TRBD1

CDR3 protein: CASSLEASVDIQYF
CDR3 DNA: TGCGCCAGCAGCTTGGAGGCTAGCGTAGACATTCAGTACTTC
clone size: .
CDR3 length: 14
J gene: TRBJ2-4
V gene: TRBV5-1
D gene: .

CDR3 protein: CASSQERTVDF
CDR3 DNA: TGCGCCAGCAGCCAAGAGAGGACAGTTGACTTC
clone size: few
CDR3 length: 11
J gene: TRBJ1-2
V gene: TRBV4-1
D gene: .

CDR3 protein: CASSPNRGPDTQYF
CDR3 DNA: TGTGCCAGCTCACCAAACAGGGGCCCAGATACGCAGTATTTT
clone size: .
CDR3 length: 14
J gene: TRBJ2-3
V gene: TRBV18
D gene: TRBD1

CDR3 protein: CASSPASEGYGYTF
CDR3 DNA: TGTGCCAGCAGTCCCGCATCAGAGGGCTATGGCTACACCTTC
clone size: few
CDR3 length: 14
J gene: TRBJ1-2
V gene: TRBV28
D gene: .

CDR3 protein: CASSMSTDTQYF
CDR3 DNA: TGTGCCAGTAGTATGAGTACAGATACGCAGTATTTT
clone size: .
CDR3 length: 12
J gene: TRBJ2-3
V gene: TRBV19
D gene: .

CDR3 protein: CAWISQSYEQYF
CDR3 DNA: TGTGCCTGGATTTCCCAGTCCTACGAGCAGTACTTC
clone size: few
CDR3 length: 12
J gene: TRBJ2-7
V gene: TRBV30
D gene: .

CDR3 protein: CASSPFGERDYGYTF
CDR3 DNA: TGTGCCAGCAGCCCATTCGGGGAGAGGGACTATGGCTACACCTTC
clone size: .
CDR3 length: 15
J gene: TRBJ1-2
V gene: TRBV7-3
D gene: .

CDR3 protein: CASSLGAAEGYTF
CDR3 DNA: TGTGCCAGCAGCCTCGGGGCAGCTGAAGGCTACACCTTC
clone size: .
CDR3 length: 13
J gene: TRBJ1-2
V gene: TRBV11-2
D gene: .

CDR3 protein: CASSREEDEQFF
CDR3 DNA: TGTGCCAGCTCACGAGAAGAAGATGAGCAGTTCTTC
clone size: few
CDR3 length: 12
J gene: TRBJ2-1
V gene: TRBV18
D gene: .

CDR3 protein: CASSSGLGELFF
CDR3 DNA: TGTGCCAGCAGCTCCGGCCTCGGGGAGCTGTTTTTT
clone size: .
CDR3 length: 12
J gene: TRBJ2-2
V gene: TRBV7-3
D gene: .

CDR3 protein: CASSLEYNQPQHF
CDR3 DNA: TGCGCCAGCAGCTTGGAGTACAATCAGCCCCAGCATTTT
clone size: few
CDR3 length: 13
J gene: TRBJ1-5
V gene: TRBV5-1
D gene: .

CDR3 protein: CASSVAAGTEAFF
CDR3 DNA: TGTGCCAGCAGCGTTGCGGCAGGTACTGAAGCTTTCTTT
clone size: few
CDR3 length: 13
J gene: TRBJ1-1
V gene: TRBV7-2
D gene: .

CDR3 protein: CASSGRTGEVGTDTQYF
CDR3 DNA: TGCGCCAGCAGCGGTCGGACAGGGGAGGTGGGCACAGATACGCAGTATTTT
clone size: .
CDR3 length: 17
J gene: TRBJ2-3
V gene: TRBV4-1
D gene: TRBD1

CDR3 protein: CASSPIPGTGGYNEQFF
CDR3 DNA: TGCGCCAGCAGCCCCATTCCCGGGACAGGGGGCTACAATGAGCAGTTCTTC
clone size: .
CDR3 length: 17
J gene: TRBJ2-1
V gene: TRBV5-1
D gene: TRBD1

CDR3 protein: CASSTQRGTEAFF
CDR3 DNA: TGTGCCAGCAGCACCCAAAGAGGGACTGAAGCTTTCTTT
clone size: few
CDR3 length: 13
J gene: TRBJ1-1
V gene: TRBV7-3
D gene: .

CDR3 protein: CASSQTVGETQYF
CDR3 DNA: TGTGCCAGCTCCCAGACAGTAGGAGAGACCCAGTACTTC
clone size: few
CDR3 length: 13
J gene: TRBJ2-5
V gene: TRBV18
D gene: .

CDR3 protein: CASRPARVGLESYEQYF
CDR3 DNA: TGTGCCAGCAGACCCGCGAGGGTAGGCCTGGAATCCTACGAGCAGTACTTC
clone size: .
CDR3 length: 17
J gene: TRBJ2-7
V gene: TRBV27
D gene: .

CDR3 protein: CAWSVTWQTQYF
CDR3 DNA: TGTGCCTGGAGTGTCACATGGCAGACCCAGTACTTC
clone size: .
CDR3 length: 12
J gene: TRBJ2-5
V gene: TRBV30
D gene: .

CDR3 protein: CSVAPGTDGNTIYF
CDR3 DNA: TGCAGCGTTGCCCCAGGGACAGACGGAAACACCATATATTTT
clone size: few
CDR3 length: 14
J gene: TRBJ1-3
V gene: TRBV29-1
D gene: TRBD1

CDR3 protein: CATRRQGTGEAFF
CDR3 DNA: TGTGCCACCCGGCGACAGGGGACGGGTGAAGCTTTCTTT
clone size: .
CDR3 length: 13
J gene: TRBJ1-1
V gene: TRBV13
D gene: TRBD1

CDR3 protein: CASSPLQVQETQYF
CDR3 DNA: TGTGCCAGCTCACCACTACAGGTCCAAGAGACCCAGTACTTC
clone size: few
CDR3 length: 14
J gene: TRBJ2-5
V gene: TRBV18
D gene: .

CDR3 protein: CASSQGHLGTANQPQHF
CDR3 DNA: TGCGCCAGCAGCCAAGGGCATCTCGGGACAGCGAATCAGCCCCAGCATTTT
clone size: few
CDR3 length: 17
J gene: TRBJ1-5
V gene: TRBV4-1
D gene: TRBD1

CDR3 protein: CASNPTGPGGGYEQYF
CDR3 DNA: TGTGCCAGCAATCCCACCGGCCCGGGGGGCGGGTACGAGCAGTACTTC
clone size: .
CDR3 length: 16
J gene: TRBJ2-7
V gene: TRBV2
D gene: .

CDR3 protein: CSAPARGSYNEQFF
CDR3 DNA: TGCAGCGCCCCCGCCAGGGGGTCCTACAATGAGCAGTTCTTC
clone size: .
CDR3 length: 14
J gene: TRBJ2-1
V gene: TRBV29-1
D gene: TRBD1

CDR3 protein: CATGRAGNQETQYF
CDR3 DNA: TGTGCCACCGGAAGAGCGGGGAACCAAGAGACCCAGTACTTC
clone size: few
CDR3 length: 14
J gene: TRBJ2-5
V gene: TRBV28
D gene: TRBD2

CDR3 protein: CASSLGSGGANQETQYF
CDR3 DNA: TGCGCCAGCAGCTTGGGAAGTGGGGGCGCAAACCAAGAGACCCAGTACTTC
clone size: few
CDR3 length: 17
J gene: TRBJ2-5
V gene: TRBV5-1
D gene: .

CDR3 protein: CASSGHPPGQGLKETQYF
CDR3 DNA: TGCGCCAGCAGCGGGCACCCACCGGGACAGGGACTTAAAGAGACCCAGTACTTC
clone size: once
CDR3 length: 18
J gene: TRBJ2-5
V gene: TRBV4-1
D gene: TRBD1

CDR3 protein: CASRQDRYYNEQFF
CDR3 DNA: TGTGCCAGCAGGCAGGACCGATACTACAATGAGCAGTTCTTC
clone size: .
CDR3 length: 14
J gene: TRBJ2-1
V gene: TRBV5-6
D gene: .

CDR3 protein: CASSIGHAVGELFF
CDR3 DNA: TGTGCCAGTAGTATAGGTCACGCGGTCGGGGAGCTGTTTTTT
clone size: .
CDR3 length: 14
J gene: TRBJ2-2
V gene: TRBV19
D gene: .

CDR3 protein: CASSTPGGAYNEQFF
CDR3 DNA: TGTGCCAGCAGCACTCCCGGTGGGGCCTACAATGAGCAGTTCTTC
clone size: .
CDR3 length: 15
J gene: TRBJ2-1
V gene: TRBV13
D gene: .

CDR3 protein: CASRPTGPNTEAFF
CDR3 DNA: TGTGCCAGCAGACCCACGGGGCCGAACACTGAAGCTTTCTTT
clone size: few
CDR3 length: 14
J gene: TRBJ1-1
V gene: TRBV28
D gene: .

CDR3 protein: CASSPQAGTYEQYF
CDR3 DNA: TGTGCCAGCAGCCCCCAAGCGGGAACCTACGAGCAGTACTTC
clone size: few
CDR3 length: 14
J gene: TRBJ2-7
V gene: TRBV6-4
D gene: TRBD2

CDR3 protein: CSVRTGAGYEQYF
CDR3 DNA: TGCAGCGTTCGCACAGGGGCAGGCTACGAGCAGTACTTC
clone size: few
CDR3 length: 13
J gene: TRBJ2-7
V gene: TRBV29-1
D gene: TRBD1